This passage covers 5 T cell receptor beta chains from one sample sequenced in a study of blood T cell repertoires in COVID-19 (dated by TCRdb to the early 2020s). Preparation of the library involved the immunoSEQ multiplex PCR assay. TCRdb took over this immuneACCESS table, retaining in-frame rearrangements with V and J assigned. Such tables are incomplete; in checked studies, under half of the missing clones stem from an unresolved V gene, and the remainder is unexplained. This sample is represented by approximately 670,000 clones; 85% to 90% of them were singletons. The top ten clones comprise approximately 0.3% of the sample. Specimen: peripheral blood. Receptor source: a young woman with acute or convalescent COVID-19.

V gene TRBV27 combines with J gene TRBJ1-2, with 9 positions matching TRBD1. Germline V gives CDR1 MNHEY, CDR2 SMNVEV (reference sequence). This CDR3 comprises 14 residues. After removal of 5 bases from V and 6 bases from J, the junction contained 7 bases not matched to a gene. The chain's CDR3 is CASSINRGRDGYTF. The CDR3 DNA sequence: TGTGCCAGCAGTATCAACAGGGGGCGAGATGGCTACACCTTC.

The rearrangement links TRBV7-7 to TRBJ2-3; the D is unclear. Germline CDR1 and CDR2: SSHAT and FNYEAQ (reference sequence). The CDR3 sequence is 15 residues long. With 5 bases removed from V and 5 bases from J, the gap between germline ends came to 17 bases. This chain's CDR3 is CASSPRLGIGDTQYF. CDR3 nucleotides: TGTGCCAGCAGCCCTAGACTGGGTATCGGAGATACGCAGTATTTT. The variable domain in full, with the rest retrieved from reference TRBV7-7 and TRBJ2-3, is GAGVSQSPRYKVTKRGQDVTLRCDPISSHATLYWYQQALGQGPEFLTYFNYEAQPDKSGLPSDRFSAERPEGSISTLTIQRTEQRDSAMYRCASSPRLGIGDTQYFGPGTRLTVL.

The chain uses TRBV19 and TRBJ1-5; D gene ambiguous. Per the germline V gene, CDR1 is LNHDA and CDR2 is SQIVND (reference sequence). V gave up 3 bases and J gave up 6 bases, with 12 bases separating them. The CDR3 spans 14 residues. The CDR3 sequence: CASSIPGGGQPQHF. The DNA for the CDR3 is TGTGCCAGTAGTATTCCGGGAGGAGGTCAGCCCCAGCATTTT.

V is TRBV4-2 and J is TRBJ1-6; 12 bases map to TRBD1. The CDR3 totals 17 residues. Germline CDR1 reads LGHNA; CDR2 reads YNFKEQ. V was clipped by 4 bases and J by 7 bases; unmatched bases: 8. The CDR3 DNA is TGTGCCAGCAGCCCTGTCCCGGGACAGGGGGCGAATTCACCCCTCCACTTT. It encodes CASSPVPGQGANSPLHF.

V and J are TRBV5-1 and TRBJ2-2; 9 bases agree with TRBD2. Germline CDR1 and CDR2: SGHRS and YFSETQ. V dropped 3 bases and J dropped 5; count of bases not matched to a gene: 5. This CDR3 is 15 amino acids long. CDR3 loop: CASSYLAGSTGELFF. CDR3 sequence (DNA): TGCGCCAGCAGCTACCTAGCGGGGAGTACCGGGGAGCTGTTTTTT.